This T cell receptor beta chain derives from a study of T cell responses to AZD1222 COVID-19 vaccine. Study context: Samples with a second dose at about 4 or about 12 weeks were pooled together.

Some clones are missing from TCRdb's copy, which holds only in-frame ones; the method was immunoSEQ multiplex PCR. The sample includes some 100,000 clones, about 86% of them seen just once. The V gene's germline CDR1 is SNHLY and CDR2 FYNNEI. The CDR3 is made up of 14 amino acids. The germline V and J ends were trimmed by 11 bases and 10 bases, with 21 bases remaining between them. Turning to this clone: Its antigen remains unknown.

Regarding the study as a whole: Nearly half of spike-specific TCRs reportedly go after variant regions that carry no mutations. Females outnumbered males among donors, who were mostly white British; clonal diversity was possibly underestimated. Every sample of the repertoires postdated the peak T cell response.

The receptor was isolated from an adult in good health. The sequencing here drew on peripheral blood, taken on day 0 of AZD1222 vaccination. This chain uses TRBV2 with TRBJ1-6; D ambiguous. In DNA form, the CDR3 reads TGTGCCTCACAAAATGGTGGGCTTCAATCACCCCTCCACTTT. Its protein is CASQNGGLQSPLHF. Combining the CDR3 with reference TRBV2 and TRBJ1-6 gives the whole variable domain EPEVTQTPSHQVTQMGQEVILRCVPISNHLYFYWYRQILGQKVEFLVSFYNNEISEKSEIFDDQFSVERPDGSNFTLKIRSTKLEDSAMYFCASQNGGLQSPLHFGNGTRLTVT.